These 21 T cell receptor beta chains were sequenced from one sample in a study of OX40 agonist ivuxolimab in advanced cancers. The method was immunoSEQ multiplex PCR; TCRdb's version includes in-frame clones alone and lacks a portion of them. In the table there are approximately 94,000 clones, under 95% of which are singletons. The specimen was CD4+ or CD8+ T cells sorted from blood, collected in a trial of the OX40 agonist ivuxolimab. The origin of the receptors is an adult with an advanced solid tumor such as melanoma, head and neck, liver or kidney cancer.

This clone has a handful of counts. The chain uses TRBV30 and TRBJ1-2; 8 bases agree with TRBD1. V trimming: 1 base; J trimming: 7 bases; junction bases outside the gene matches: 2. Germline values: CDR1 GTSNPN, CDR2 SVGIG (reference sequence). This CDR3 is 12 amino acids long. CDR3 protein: CAWSGGQGGYTF. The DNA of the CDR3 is TGTGCCTGGAGTGGAGGACAGGGTGGCTACACCTTC.

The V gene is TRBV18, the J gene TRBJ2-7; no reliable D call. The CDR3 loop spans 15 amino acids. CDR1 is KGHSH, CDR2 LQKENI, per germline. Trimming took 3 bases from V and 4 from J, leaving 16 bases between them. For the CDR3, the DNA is TGTGCCAGCTCACCCGCCGGGCCCAGAGGTTACGAGCAGTACTTC. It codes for CASSPAGPRGYEQYF.

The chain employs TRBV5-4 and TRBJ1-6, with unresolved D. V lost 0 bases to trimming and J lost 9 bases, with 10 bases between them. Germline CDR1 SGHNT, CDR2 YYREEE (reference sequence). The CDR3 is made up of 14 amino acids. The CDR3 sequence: CASSLALPGSPLHF. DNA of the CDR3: TGTGCCAGCAGCTTGGCCCTCCCGGGTTCACCCCTCCACTTT.

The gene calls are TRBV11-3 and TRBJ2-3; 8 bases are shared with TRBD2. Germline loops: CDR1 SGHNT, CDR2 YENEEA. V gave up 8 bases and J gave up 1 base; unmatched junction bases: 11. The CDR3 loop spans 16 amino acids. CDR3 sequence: CASELTSGEGTDTQYF. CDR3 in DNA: TGTGCCAGCGAGCTCACTAGCGGAGAAGGCACAGATACGCAGTATTTT.

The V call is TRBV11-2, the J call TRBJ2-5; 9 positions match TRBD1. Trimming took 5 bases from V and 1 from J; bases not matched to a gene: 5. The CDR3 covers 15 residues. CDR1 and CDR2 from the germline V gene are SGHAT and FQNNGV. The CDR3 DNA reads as TGTGCCAGCAGCCAAGGGGACAGGGTCCAAGAGACCCAGTACTTC. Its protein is CASSQGDRVQETQYF.

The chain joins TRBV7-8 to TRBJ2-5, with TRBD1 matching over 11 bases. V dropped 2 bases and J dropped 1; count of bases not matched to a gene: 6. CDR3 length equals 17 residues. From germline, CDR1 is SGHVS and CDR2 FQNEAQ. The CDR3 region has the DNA TGTGCCAGCAGCTTAAATCCCGGGACAGGGGGCCAAGAGACCCAGTACTTC. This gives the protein CASSLNPGTGGQETQYF. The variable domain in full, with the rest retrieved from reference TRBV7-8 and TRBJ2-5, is GAGVSQSPRYKVAKRGQDVALRCDPISGHVSLFWYQQALGQGPEFLTYFQNEAQLDKSGLPSDRFFAERPEGSVSTLKIQRTQQEDSAVYLCASSLNPGTGGQETQYFGPGTRLLVL.

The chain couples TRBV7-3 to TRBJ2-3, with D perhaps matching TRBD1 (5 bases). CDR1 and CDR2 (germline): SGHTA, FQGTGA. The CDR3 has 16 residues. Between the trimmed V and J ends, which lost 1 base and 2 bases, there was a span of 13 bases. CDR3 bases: TGTGCCAGCAGCTTAAGTTCAGGGCAGGACACAGATACGCAGTATTTT. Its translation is CASSLSSGQDTDTQYF.

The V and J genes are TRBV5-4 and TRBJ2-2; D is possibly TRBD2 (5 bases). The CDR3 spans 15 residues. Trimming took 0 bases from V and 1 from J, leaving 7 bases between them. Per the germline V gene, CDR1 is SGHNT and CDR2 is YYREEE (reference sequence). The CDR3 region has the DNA TGTGCCAGCAGCTTGGCGAGCGGGAACACCGGGGAGCTGTTTTTT. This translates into CASSLASGNTGELFF.

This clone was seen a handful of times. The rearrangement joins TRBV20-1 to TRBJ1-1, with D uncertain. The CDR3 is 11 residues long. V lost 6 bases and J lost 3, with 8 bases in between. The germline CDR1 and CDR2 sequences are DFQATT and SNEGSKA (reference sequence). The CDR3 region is CSAGGDTEAFF. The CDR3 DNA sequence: TGCAGTGCGGGTGGGGACACTGAAGCTTTCTTT.

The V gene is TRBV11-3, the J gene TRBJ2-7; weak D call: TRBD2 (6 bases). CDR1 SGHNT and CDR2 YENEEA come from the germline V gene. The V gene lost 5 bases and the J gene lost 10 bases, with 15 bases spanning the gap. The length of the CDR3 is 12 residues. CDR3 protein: CASSPDPGVQYF. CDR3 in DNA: TGTGCCAGCAGCCCCGACCCGGGGGTACAGTACTTC.

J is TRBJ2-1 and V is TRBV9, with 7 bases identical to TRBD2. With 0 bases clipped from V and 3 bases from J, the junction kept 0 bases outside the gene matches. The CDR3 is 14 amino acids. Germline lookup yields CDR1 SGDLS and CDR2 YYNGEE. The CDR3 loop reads CASSVGTSYNEQFF. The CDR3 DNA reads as TGTGCCAGCAGCGTAGGGACTAGCTACAATGAGCAGTTCTTC.

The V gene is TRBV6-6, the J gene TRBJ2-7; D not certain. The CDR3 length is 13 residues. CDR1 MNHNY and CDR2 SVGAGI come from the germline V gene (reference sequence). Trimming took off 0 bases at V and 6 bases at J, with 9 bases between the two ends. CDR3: CASSYSTRLEQYF. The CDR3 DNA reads TGTGCCAGCAGTTACTCGACGCGACTCGAGCAGTACTTC.

The CDR3 sequence: CSVDQDYYTDTQYF. The CDR3 DNA sequence: TGCAGCGTTGACCAAGACTATTACACAGATACGCAGTATTTT. This chain connects TRBV29-1 to TRBJ2-3; D perhaps matches TRBD2 (5 bases). CDR1 SQVTM and CDR2 ANQGSEA come from the germline V gene. The germline V and J ends were trimmed by 3 bases and 2 bases, with 12 bases remaining between them. The CDR3 extends over 14 amino acids.

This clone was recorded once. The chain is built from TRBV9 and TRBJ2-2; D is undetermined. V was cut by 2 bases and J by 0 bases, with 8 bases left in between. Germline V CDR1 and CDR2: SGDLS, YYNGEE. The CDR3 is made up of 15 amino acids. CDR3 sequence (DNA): TGTGCCAGCAGCGTGAGAAAAGCGAACACCGGGGAGCTGTTTTTT. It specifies CASSVRKANTGELFF. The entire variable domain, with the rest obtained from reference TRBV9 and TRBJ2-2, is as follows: DSGVTQTPKHLITATGQRVTLRCSPRSGDLSVYWYQQSLDQGLQFLIQYYNGEERAKGNILERFSAQQFPDLHSELNLSSLELGDSALYFCASSVRKANTGELFFGEGSRLTVL.

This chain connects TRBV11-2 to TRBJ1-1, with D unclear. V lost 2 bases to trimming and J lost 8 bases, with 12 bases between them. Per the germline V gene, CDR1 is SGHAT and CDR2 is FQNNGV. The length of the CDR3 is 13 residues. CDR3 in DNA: TGTGCCAGCAGCTTAAGTTTCGGCAGGGAAGCTTTCTTT. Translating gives CASSLSFGREAFF.

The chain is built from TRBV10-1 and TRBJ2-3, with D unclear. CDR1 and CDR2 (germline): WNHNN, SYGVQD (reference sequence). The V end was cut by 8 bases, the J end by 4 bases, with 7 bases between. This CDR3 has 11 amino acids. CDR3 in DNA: TGCGCCAGCCTGCCAGCAGATACGCAGTATTTT. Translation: CASLPADTQYF.

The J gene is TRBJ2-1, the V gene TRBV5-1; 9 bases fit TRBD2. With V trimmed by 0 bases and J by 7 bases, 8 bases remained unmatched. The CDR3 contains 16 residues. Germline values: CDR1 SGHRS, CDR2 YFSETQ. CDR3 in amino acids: CASSLDQAGGRNEQFF. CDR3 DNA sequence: TGCGCCAGCAGCTTGGATCAGGCGGGAGGGCGGAATGAGCAGTTCTTC.

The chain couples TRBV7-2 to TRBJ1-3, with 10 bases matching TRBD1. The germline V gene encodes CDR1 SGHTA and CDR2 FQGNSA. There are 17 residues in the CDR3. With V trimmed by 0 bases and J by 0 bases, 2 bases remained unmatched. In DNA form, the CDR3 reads TGTGCCAGCAGCTTAGCCGGGACAGGGGTCTCTGGAAACACCATATATTTT. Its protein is CASSLAGTGVSGNTIYF.

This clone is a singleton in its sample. CDR3: CASSFGTRYGELFF. CDR3 DNA: TGTGCCAGCAGCTTCGGAACTCGGTACGGGGAGCTGTTTTTT. V and J are TRBV13 and TRBJ2-2; unclear D gene. The germline V gene encodes CDR1 PRHDT and CDR2 FYEKMQ (reference sequence). Trimming removed 3 bases from V and 7 bases from J, with 12 bases in between. The CDR3 consists of 14 residues.

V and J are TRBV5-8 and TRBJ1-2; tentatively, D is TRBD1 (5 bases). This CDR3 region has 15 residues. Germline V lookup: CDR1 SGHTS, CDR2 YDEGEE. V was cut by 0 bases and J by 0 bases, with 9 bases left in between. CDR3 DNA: TGTGCCAGCAGCTTGGAAAGGGGCGCTAACTATGGCTACACCTTC. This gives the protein CASSLERGANYGYTF. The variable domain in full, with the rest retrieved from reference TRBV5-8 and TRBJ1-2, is EAGVTQSPTHLIKTRGQQATLRCSPISGHTSVYWYQQALGLGLQFLLWYDEGEERNRGNFPPRFSGRQFPNYSSELNVNALELEDSALYLCASSLERGANYGYTFGSGTRLTVV.

The CDR3 region has the DNA TGTGCCAGCAGCTTACAGGTCTACAATGAGCAGTTCTTC. It specifies CASSLQVYNEQFF. The rearrangement uses TRBV7-3 and TRBJ2-1; D is undetermined. In germline, CDR1 is SGHTA, CDR2 FQGTGA. V shed 2 bases and J shed 3 bases, with 5 bases lying between them. The CDR3 totals 13 residues.